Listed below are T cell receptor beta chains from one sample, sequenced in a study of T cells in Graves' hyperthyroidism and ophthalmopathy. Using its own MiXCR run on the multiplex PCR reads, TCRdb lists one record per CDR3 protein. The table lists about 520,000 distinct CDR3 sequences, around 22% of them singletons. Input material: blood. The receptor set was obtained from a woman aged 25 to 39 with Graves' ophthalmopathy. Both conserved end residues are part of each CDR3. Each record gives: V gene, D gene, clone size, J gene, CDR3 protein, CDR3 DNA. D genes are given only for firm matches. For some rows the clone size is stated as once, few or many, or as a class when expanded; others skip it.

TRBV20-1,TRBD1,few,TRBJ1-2,CSAKGIGTGYGYTF,TGCAGTGCTAAAGGGATCGGGACAGGCTATGGCTACACCTTC
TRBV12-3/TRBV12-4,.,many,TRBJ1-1,CASSPGSRYTEAFF,TGTGCCAGCAGCCCCGGGTCAAGGTACACTGAAGCTTTCTTT
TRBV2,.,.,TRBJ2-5,CASSEIGQYQETQYF,TGTGCCAGCAGTGAGATTGGGCAGTACCAAGAGACCCAGTACTTC
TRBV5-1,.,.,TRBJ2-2,CASRAPEKNTGELFF,TGCGCCAGCAGGGCGCCCGAAAAGAACACCGGGGAGCTGTTTTTT
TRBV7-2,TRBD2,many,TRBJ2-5,CASSLEGTIKQETQYF,TGTGCCAGCAGCTTAGAAGGGACTATTAAACAAGAGACCCAGTACTTC
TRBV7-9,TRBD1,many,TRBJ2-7,CASSLTGTGGYEQYF,TGTGCCAGCAGCCTGACCGGGACAGGGGGGTACGAGCAGTACTTC
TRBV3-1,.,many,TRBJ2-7,CASSHYDTNEQYF,TGTGCCAGCAGCCATTACGATACCAACGAGCAGTACTTC
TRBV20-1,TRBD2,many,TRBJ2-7,CSARATSGVSYEQYF,TGCAGTGCTAGGGCCACTAGCGGGGTCTCCTACGAGCAGTACTTC
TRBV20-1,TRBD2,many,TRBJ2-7,CSAQDSGGSYEQYF,TGCAGTGCCCAGGATAGCGGGGGCTCCTACGAGCAGTACTTC
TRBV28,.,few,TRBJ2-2,CASSLWDQTSTGELFF,TGTGCCAGCAGTTTATGGGACCAAACGAGTACCGGGGAGCTGTTTTTT
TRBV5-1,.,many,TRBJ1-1,CASSWGSEAFF,TGCGCCAGCAGCTGGGGGAGTGAAGCTTTCTTT
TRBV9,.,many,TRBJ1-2,CASSVGAETSYGYTF,TGTGCCAGCAGCGTAGGAGCAGAGACTTCCTATGGCTACACCTTC
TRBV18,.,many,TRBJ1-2,CASSPTSGTQTNYGYTF,TGTGCCAGCTCACCTACCTCCGGGACACAAACTAACTATGGCTACACCTTC
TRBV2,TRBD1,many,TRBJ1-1,CASSVGRGLAFF,TGTGCCAGCAGTGTCGGCAGGGGGCTAGCTTTCTTT
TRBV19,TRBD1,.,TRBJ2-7,CASSIDLGQGAAEQYF,TGTGCCAGTAGTATAGATTTGGGGCAGGGGGCAGCCGAGCAGTACTTC
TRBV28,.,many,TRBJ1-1,CASMEQDTEAFF,TGTGCCAGCATGGAACAGGACACTGAAGCTTTCTTT
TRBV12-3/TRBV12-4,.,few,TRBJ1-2,CASSLEGSPNYGYTF,TGTGCCAGCAGTTTAGAGGGATCCCCTAACTATGGCTACACCTTC
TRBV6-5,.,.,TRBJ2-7,CASSYSFGGGSSYEQYF,TGTGCCAGCAGTTACTCGTTTGGGGGCGGTTCGAGCTACGAGCAGTACTTC
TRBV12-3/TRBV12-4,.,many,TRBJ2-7,CASSLGYRARSSYEQYF,TGTGCCAGCAGTTTAGGCTACAGGGCCCGAAGCTCCTACGAGCAGTACTTC
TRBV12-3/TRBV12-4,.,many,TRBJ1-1,CASYQGKAFF,TGTGCCAGCTACCAGGGCAAAGCTTTCTTT
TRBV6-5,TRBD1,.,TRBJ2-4,CASRDRATNIQYF,TGTGCCAGCAGAGACAGGGCGACTAACATTCAGTACTTC
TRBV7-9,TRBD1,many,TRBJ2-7,CASSIHDRGGNEQYF,TGTGCCAGCAGTATTCACGACAGGGGCGGGAACGAGCAGTACTTC
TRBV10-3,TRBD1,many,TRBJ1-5,CATHAGTGPNNQPQHF,TGTGCCACCCATGCTGGGACAGGGCCTAACAATCAGCCCCAGCATTTT
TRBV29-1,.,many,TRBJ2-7,CSVGVGTAGSYEQYF,TGCAGCGTTGGAGTTGGGACCGCAGGTTCCTACGAGCAGTACTTC
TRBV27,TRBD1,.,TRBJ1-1,CASSWTGGTTEAFF,TGTGCCAGCAGTTGGACAGGGGGCACCACTGAAGCTTTCTTT
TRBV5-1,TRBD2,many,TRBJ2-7,CASSITGTSGYEQYF,TGCGCCAGCAGCATCACCGGGACTAGCGGCTACGAGCAGTACTTC
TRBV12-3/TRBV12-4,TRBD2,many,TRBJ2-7,CASSRLAGGNEQYF,TGTGCCAGCAGTAGACTAGCGGGGGGGAACGAGCAGTACTTC
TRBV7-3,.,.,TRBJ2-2,CASSPARGTGELFF,TGTGCCAGCAGCCCCGCCCGTGGCACCGGGGAGCTGTTTTTT
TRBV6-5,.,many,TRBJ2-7,CASSYRARQGDHEQYF,TGTGCCAGCAGTTATCGTGCGCGGCAGGGAGACCACGAGCAGTACTTC
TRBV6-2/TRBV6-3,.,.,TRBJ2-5,CASSRPAGSIQETQYF,TGTGCCAGCAGCCGTCCAGCAGGGAGCATACAAGAGACCCAGTACTTC
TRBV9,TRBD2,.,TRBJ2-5,CASSPSSGRAGETQYF,TGTGCCAGCAGCCCGAGTAGCGGGAGGGCCGGGGAGACCCAGTACTTC
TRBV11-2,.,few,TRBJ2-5,CASSLELGYVETQYF,TGTGCCAGCAGCTTAGAACTAGGTTACGTTGAGACCCAGTACTTC
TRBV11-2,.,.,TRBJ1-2,CASSLQGGGLNYGYTF,TGTGCCAGCAGCTTACAGGGAGGGGGTTTGAACTATGGCTACACCTTC
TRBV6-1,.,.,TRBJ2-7,CASNPLGEGAYEQYF,TGTGCCAGCAACCCACTGGGGGAGGGGGCCTACGAGCAGTACTTC
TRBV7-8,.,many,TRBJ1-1,CASSGTSGVGATEAFF,TGTGCCAGCAGCGGTACGTCTGGGGTCGGGGCCACTGAAGCTTTCTTT
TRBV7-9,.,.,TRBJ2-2,CATSGGGGTGELFF,TGTGCCACCTCTGGCGGAGGGGGCACCGGGGAGCTGTTTTTT
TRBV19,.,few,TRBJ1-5,CASSIAPRDIFHSNQPQHF,TGTGCCAGTAGTATAGCCCCGCGGGATATTTTTCATAGCAATCAGCCCCAGCATTTT
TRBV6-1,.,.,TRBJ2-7,CASSPNGDEQYF,TGTGCCAGCAGCCCGAACGGGGACGAGCAGTACTTC
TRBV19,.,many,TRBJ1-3,CASSVGAGNTIYF,TGTGCCAGTAGTGTGGGGGCTGGAAACACCATATATTTT
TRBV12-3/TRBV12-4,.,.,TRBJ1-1,CASSSQGGSEMAFF,TGTGCCAGCAGTTCCCAGGGAGGCAGCGAGATGGCTTTCTTT
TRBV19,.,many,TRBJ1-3,CASSFNLISGNTIYF,TGTGCCAGTTCCTTCAATCTGATCTCTGGAAACACCATATATTTT
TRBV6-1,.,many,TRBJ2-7,CASSLGRDFYEQYF,TGTGCCAGCAGTCTAGGACGGGATTTTTACGAGCAGTACTTC
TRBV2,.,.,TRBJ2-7,CASRDTLPVEQYF,TGTGCCAGCCGGGACACCCTCCCTGTCGAGCAGTACTTC
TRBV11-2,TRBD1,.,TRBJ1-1,CASSNHRGRSEAFF,TGTGCCAGCAGCAACCACAGGGGGCGGTCTGAAGCTTTCTTT
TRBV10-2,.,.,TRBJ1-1,CASSESSSEAFF,TGCGCCAGCAGTGAGTCGTCCAGTGAAGCTTTCTTT